This T cell receptor beta chain was sequenced in a study of blood T cell repertoires in COVID-19. Whole-study context: Acute and convalescent COVID-19 samples came from the United States, Italy and Spain. Sources were T cells, B-cell-depleted T cells, or PBMCs; the material itself was cDNA or gDNA.

The CDR3 spans 19 residues. V lost 2 bases, J lost 0 bases, and 10 bases stayed unmatched. Germline V lookup: CDR1 SGHTA, CDR2 FQGNSA. Authors' processing steps: Estimation of nucleated cell counts relied on the amplification of reference gene primers. TCRdb keeps only in-frame clones here, not all; method: immunoSEQ multiplex PCR. That table furnishes V, J and clone size, whereas the DNA furnished D and trimming. The table lists about 190,000 clones, about three quarters of them singletons, with roughly 28% in the top ten. The sequence came from an older woman with acute or convalescent COVID-19. V is TRBV7-2 and J is TRBJ2-1, with 10 nucleotides matching TRBD2. Input material: peripheral blood. The CDR3 reads CASSLPLAASGSSYNEQFF. The CDR3 region has the DNA TGTGCCAGCAGCTTACCCCTAGCGGCTAGCGGGAGCTCCTACAATGAGCAGTTCTTC.